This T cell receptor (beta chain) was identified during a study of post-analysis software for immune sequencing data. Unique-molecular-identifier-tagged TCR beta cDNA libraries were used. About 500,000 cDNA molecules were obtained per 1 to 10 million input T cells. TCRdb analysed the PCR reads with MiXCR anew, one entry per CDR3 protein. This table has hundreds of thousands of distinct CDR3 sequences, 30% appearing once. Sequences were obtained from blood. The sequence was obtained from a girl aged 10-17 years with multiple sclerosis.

CDR3 amino acids: CASSRPKGLGIGEQYF. The CDR3 nucleotides read TGTGCCAGCAGCCGTCCAAAGGGACTAGGGATCGGGGAGCAGTACTTC. The chain uses TRBV7-9 and TRBJ2-7; 8 bases agree with TRBD2. CDR3 length: 16 residues. Germline V gene data show CDR1 as SEHNR and CDR2 as FQNEAQ (reference sequence). The V and J ends lost 5 bases and 7 bases, in that order; junction bases with no gene match: 16.